This TCR beta chain appears in the sequencing data of a study of Ad26.COV2.S vaccination and SARS-CoV-2 variants. Overall study context: Ad26.COV2.S shots went into the muscle once or twice, 56 days apart. Findings and caveats of the study: TCR breadth and depth analyses may have underestimated total T cell responses.

Clones were sequenced by immunoSEQ multiplex PCR, and TCRdb holds only the in-frame ones, with some missing. Here the sample spans under 500,000 clones, around 92% being singletons. V lost 0 bases, J lost 3 bases, and 20 bases lay in between. CDR1 ENHRY and CDR2 SYGVKD come from the germline V gene. This CDR3 has 18 amino acids. A note on this clone: Its cognate antigen is unknown.

Specified treatment: around 19 received Ad26.COV2.S at low or high dose, single or two shots; 5 received placebo; per-sample allocation not given. The samples date from day 63 after the first vaccine or placebo injection. The donor's status was that of an adult aged 18-55 years in Boston. What was given as vaccine was an Ad26 vector encoding Wuhan-strain SARS-CoV-2 spike. The chain employs TRBV10-3 and TRBJ1-2; D gene ambiguous. Sequences were derived from peripheral blood, sampled in a trial of Ad26.COV2.S vaccine versus placebo. The receptor was isolated from a person aged 18-65 years who received the Ad26.COV2.S COVID-19 vaccine or a placebo. The CDR3 nucleotides are TGTGCCATCAGTGAGTCCCGGACCCGGGTAGTTGACGACTATGGCTACACCTTC. It yields the protein CAISESRTRVVDDYGYTF.